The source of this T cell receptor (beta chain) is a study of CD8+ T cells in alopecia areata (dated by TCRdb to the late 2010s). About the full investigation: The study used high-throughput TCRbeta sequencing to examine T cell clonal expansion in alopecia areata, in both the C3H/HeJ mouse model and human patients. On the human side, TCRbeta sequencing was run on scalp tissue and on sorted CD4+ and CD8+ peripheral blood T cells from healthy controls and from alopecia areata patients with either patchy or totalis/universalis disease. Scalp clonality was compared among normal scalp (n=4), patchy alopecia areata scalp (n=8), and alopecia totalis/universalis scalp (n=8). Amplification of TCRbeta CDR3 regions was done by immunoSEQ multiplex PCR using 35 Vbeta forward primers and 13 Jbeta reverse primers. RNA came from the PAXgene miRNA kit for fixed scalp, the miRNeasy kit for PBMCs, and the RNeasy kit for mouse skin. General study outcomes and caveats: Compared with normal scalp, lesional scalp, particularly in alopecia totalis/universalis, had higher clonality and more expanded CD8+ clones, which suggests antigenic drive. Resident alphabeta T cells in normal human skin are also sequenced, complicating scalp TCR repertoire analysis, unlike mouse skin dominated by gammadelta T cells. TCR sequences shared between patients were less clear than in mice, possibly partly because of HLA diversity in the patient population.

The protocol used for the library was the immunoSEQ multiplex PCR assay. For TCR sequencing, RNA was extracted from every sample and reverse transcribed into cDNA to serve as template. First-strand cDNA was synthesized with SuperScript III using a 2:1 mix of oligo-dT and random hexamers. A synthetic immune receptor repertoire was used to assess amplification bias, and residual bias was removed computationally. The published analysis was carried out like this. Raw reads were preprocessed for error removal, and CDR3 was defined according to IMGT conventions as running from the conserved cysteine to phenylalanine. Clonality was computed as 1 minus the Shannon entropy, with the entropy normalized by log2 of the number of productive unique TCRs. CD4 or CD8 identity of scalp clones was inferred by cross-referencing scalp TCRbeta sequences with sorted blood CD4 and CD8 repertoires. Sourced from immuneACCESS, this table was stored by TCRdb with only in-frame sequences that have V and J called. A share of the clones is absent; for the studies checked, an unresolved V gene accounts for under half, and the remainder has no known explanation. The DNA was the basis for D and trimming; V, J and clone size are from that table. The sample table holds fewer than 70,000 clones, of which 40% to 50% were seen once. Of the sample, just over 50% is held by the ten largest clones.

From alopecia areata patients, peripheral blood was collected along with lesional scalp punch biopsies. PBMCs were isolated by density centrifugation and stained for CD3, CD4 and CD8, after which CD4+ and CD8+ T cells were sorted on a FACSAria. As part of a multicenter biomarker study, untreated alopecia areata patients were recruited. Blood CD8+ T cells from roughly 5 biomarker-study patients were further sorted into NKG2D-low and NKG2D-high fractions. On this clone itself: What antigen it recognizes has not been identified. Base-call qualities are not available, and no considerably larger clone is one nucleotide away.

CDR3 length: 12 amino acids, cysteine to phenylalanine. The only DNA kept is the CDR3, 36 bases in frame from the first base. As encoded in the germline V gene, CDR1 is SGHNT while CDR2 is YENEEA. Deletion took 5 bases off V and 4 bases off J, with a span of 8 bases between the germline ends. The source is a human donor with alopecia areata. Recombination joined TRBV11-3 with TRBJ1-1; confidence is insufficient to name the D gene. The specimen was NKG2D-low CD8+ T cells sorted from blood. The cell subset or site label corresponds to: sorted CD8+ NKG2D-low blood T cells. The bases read TGTGCCAGCAGCCAGTGGGGCACTGAAGCTTTCTTT. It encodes CASSQWGTEAFF.